These 14 T cell receptor beta chains came from one sample sequenced in a study of blood T cell repertoires in COVID-19. Sequenced by immunoSEQ multiplex PCR; TCRdb stores in-frame clones only, minus some. The sample has about 260,000 clones, approximately 85% seen once; the top ten hold about 0.65%. Source material: peripheral blood. These receptors all come from a human donor in a cohort sampled during active COVID-19.

The J gene is TRBJ2-1, the V gene TRBV13; 7 bases map to TRBD2. Germline values: CDR1 PRHDT, CDR2 FYEKMQ (reference sequence). Losses at the gene ends were 4 bases for V and 5 bases for J; bases not matched to a gene: 17. The length of the CDR3 is 18 residues. The CDR3 nucleotides read TGTGCCAGCAGCTCCCCGGGATGGGAGGGCCAAGGGGACAATGAGCAGTTCTTC. Amino acid sequence: CASSSPGWEGQGDNEQFF.

The V gene is TRBV5-1, the J gene TRBJ1-1; a weak D match, TRBD1 (6 bases). V lost 1 base to trimming and J lost 1 base, with 11 bases between them. The CDR3 is made up of 15 amino acids. Germline values: CDR1 SGHRS, CDR2 YFSETQ. The CDR3 protein is CASSLYQGTNTEAFF. The CDR3 nucleotides read TGCGCCAGCAGCTTGTATCAGGGGACGAACACTGAAGCTTTCTTT.

This CDR3 reads CASSLNTGISGNTIYF. The CDR3 coding sequence is TGTGCCAGCAGCTTAAACACGGGAATCTCTGGAAACACCATATATTTT. The rearrangement links TRBV13 to TRBJ1-3; unclear D gene. From germline, CDR1 is PRHDT and CDR2 FYEKMQ (reference sequence). This CDR3 region has 16 residues. The V end was cut by 2 bases, the J end by 0 bases, with 11 bases between.

This chain joins TRBV19 and TRBJ1-5, with 8 bases matching TRBD1. Trimming cost V 5 bases and J 5 bases; bases outside gene matches: 8. Germline-derived CDR1 and CDR2 are LNHDA and SQIVND (reference sequence). CDR3 size: 15 residues. CDR3 region: CASSDPRGPDQPQHF. For the CDR3, the DNA is TGTGCCAGTAGTGACCCCAGGGGGCCGGATCAGCCCCAGCATTTT. The variable domain in full, with the rest retrieved from reference TRBV19 and TRBJ1-5, is DGGITQSPKYLFRKEGQNVTLSCEQNLNHDAMYWYRQDPGQGLRLIYYSQIVNDFQKGDIAEGYSVSREKKESFPLTVTSAQKNPTAFYLCASSDPRGPDQPQHFGDGTRLSIL.

CDR3 sequence: CASSLQGLDGYTF. The DNA for the CDR3 is TGTGCCAGCAGCCTACAGGGTCTAGATGGCTACACCTTC. The rearrangement uses TRBV7-9 and TRBJ1-2, with a weak D call TRBD1 (6 bases). CDR3 length equals 13 residues. V lost 5 bases to trimming and J lost 6 bases, with 13 bases between them. Germline V CDR1 and CDR2: SEHNR, FQNEAQ (reference sequence).

With respect to this clone: Other DNA sequences in the sample encode the same CDR3. The gene calls are TRBV19 and TRBJ1-4; TRBD1 matches at 8 bases. Germline assignment: CDR1 LNHDA and CDR2 SQIVND (reference sequence). CDR3 length: 15 residues. V dropped 4 bases and J dropped 2; count of bases not matched to a gene: 3. CDR3 nucleotide sequence: TGTGCCAGTAGTACGACAGGGGCTACTAATGAAAAACTGTTTTTT. Protein product: CASSTTGATNEKLFF.

The CDR3 nucleotides are TGCGCCACCAGGACAGGGGGCATGAACACTGAAGCTTTCTTT. Encoded protein: CATRTGGMNTEAFF. This chain links TRBV10-2 with TRBJ1-1; 11 bases line up with TRBD1. CDR3 length: 14 residues. V trimming: 10 bases; J trimming: 0 bases; junction bases outside the gene matches: 4. Looked up from germline, CDR1 is WSHSY and CDR2 is SAAADI.

This chain links TRBV9 with TRBJ1-2, with no clear D. Germline V lookup: CDR1 SGDLS, CDR2 YYNGEE. The CDR3 is made up of 13 amino acids. V shed 0 bases and J shed 8 bases, with 11 bases lying between them. Written as DNA, the CDR3 is TGTGCCAGCAGCGTAGGCGGTGGAGGGGGCTACACCTTC. It is translated as CASSVGGGGGYTF.

The chain recombines TRBV18 with TRBJ2-1; 7 bases map to TRBD2. Unmatched junction bases numbered 4, after V lost 3 bases and J lost 2 bases. Germline V gives CDR1 KGHSH, CDR2 LQKENI. The CDR3 length is 15 residues. CDR3 nucleotide sequence: TGTGCCAGCTCACCCGCTAGCGGAACCTACAATGAGCAGTTCTTC. The encoded protein is CASSPASGTYNEQFF.

The chain couples TRBV19 to TRBJ1-2; TRBD1 agrees at 9 bases. The V gene's germline CDR1 is LNHDA and CDR2 SQIVND (reference sequence). The trim removed 3 bases at V and 1 base at J, leaving 3 bases unmatched. The length of the CDR3 is 15 residues. This chain's CDR3 is CASSMDRGDNYGYTF. In DNA form, the CDR3 reads TGTGCCAGTAGTATGGACAGGGGCGATAACTATGGCTACACCTTC. Drawing the rest from reference TRBV19 and TRBJ1-2, the complete variable domain is DGGITQSPKYLFRKEGQNVTLSCEQNLNHDAMYWYRQDPGQGLRLIYYSQIVNDFQKGDIAEGYSVSREKKESFPLTVTSAQKNPTAFYLCASSMDRGDNYGYTFGSGTRLTVV.

The chain carries TRBV7-5 and TRBJ2-2; TRBD2, the table's D call, lacks a check against the DNA. TRBV7-5 has pseudogene status. The CDR3 is 14 residues long. The CDR3 region has the DNA TGTGTCAGAAGGAATGGTAGCTGGTCCGGGGAGCTGTTTTTT. Translated: CVRRNGSWSGELFF.

This chain joins TRBV5-6 and TRBJ2-1; D perhaps matches TRBD2 (6 bases). The germline V gene encodes CDR1 SGHDT and CDR2 YYEEEE. The CDR3 is 12 residues long. V dropped 3 bases and J dropped 12 bases, with 13 bases sitting between them. CDR3 sequence reads: CASSWPVGGQFF. The CDR3 bases are TGTGCCAGCAGCTGGCCCGTGGGGGGGCAGTTCTTC.

This clone has a handful of counts. This chain uses TRBV7-2 with TRBJ1-4, with a tentative D call TRBD1 (5 bases). The CDR3 has 14 residues. Germline-derived CDR1 and CDR2 are SGHTA and FQGNSA. V gave up 5 bases and J gave up 7 bases, with 14 bases separating them. CDR3 amino acids: CASSPGGWGEKLFF. The CDR3 DNA is TGTGCCAGCAGCCCCGGGGGGTGGGGTGAAAAACTGTTTTTT.

This chain joins TRBV5-6 and TRBJ1-1, with a weak D call TRBD1 (6 bases). CDR1 and CDR2 (germline): SGHDT, YYEEEE. This CDR3 is 15 amino acids long. Trimming cost V 4 bases and J 0 bases, with 13 bases left between them. The CDR3 is CASSGGQPMNTEAFF. The CDR3 nucleotides are TGTGCCAGCAGCGGTGGACAGCCGATGAACACTGAAGCTTTCTTT.